This record covers a single T cell receptor (beta chain). Its antigen is unknown. V was cut by 10 bases and J by 9 bases, with 9 bases left in between. The germline gives CDR1 SNHLY, CDR2 FYNNEI. CDR3 size: 9 residues. The sample originates from a study of siplizumab effects on memory and regulatory T cells. Overall study results and limits: The mean Treg-derived percentage of mappable alloreactive CD4+ clones was approximately 69% with siplizumab compared with about 27% in controls. Roughly 75-95% of dividing CD4+ or CD8+ clones were without an attributable naive or memory phenotype.

Each sample yielded around 10^5 assayed TCR templates. The data were produced by immunoSEQ multiplex PCR, yet TCRdb's version contains in-frame clones alone and is incomplete. This table holds 90,000 to 110,000 clones, roughly 94% found once. The chain recombines TRBV2 with TRBJ2-5; perhaps D is TRBD1 or TRBD2 (5 bases each). The TCR sequence derives from a human donor in good health. What was sequenced was Tregs sorted from blood. CDR3 in DNA: TGTGCCATCCCGGGACCCCAGTACTTC. It is translated as CAIPGPQYF.